This T cell receptor (beta chain) was identified in a study of blood T cell repertoires in COVID-19. Across the whole study: Italy, Spain and the United States were the sources of the convalescent and acute COVID-19 samples. Sources were T cells, B-cell-depleted T cells, or PBMCs; the material itself was cDNA or gDNA.

Per germline, CDR1 SGHVS and CDR2 FQNEAQ. CDR3 length: 15 amino acids. With 8 bases clipped from V and 4 bases from J, the junction kept 11 bases outside the gene matches. As handled by the study authors: Estimates of nucleated cell counts were drawn from the amplification of reference gene primers. Profiling relied on immunoSEQ multiplex PCR, and the TCRdb table lists in-frame clones only, not all of them. The V and J calls and clone size were taken over from that table, and D and trimming were inferred from the DNA. The table has 8,500 to 10,000 clones, around four fifths seen once. This rearrangement joins TRBV7-8 to TRBJ2-1; 7 bases are shared with TRBD2. The source material was peripheral blood. The TCR sequence derives from a human donor in a cohort sampled during active COVID-19. CDR3 residues: CASQRSGGGYNEQFF. CDR3 DNA: TGTGCCAGCCAACGAAGTGGCGGGGGTTACAATGAGCAGTTCTTC.